The 26 T cell receptor beta chains below were found in one sample sequenced in a study of patients and donors after allogeneic stem cell transplantation. TCRdb used MiXCR to reprocess the RT-PCR reads, holding one entry per CDR3 protein. The repertoire holds about a million distinct CDR3 sequences, with about a sixth as singletons. Specimen: blood, either unsorted or a sorted T cell fraction (not recorded which). The receptors originated from a human donor who was either an allogeneic HSCT recipient or a stem cell or donor lymphocyte infusion donor (not recorded which). It is not recorded whose cells these are; they may come from a transplant donor.

This clonotype was seen a handful of times. The chain recombines TRBV29-1 with TRBJ1-1; 7 bases map to TRBD1. The CDR3 is made up of 12 amino acids. Germline V gene data show CDR1 as SQVTM and CDR2 as ANQGSEA. After removal of 4 bases from V and 4 bases from J, the junction contained 3 bases not matched to a gene. The CDR3 is CSVVTGATEAFF. CDR3 bases: TGCAGCGTTGTTACAGGGGCCACTGAAGCTTTCTTT.

A few counts support this clonotype. The chain carries TRBV20-1 and TRBJ2-1; D is possibly TRBD1 (6 bases). The CDR3 extends over 16 amino acids. The germline V gene has CDR1 DFQATT and CDR2 SNEGSKA (reference sequence). V was cut by 6 bases and J by 0 bases, with 18 bases left in between. The CDR3 coding sequence is TGCAGTGCGGCCGGGACACCCCTGAGCTCCTACAATGAGCAGTTCTTC. Amino acids: CSAAGTPLSSYNEQFF.

Only a few counts were recorded for this clonotype. This chain's CDR3 is CASSHLQGRHEQYF. As DNA, the CDR3 is TGTGCCAGCAGCCACCTACAGGGTCGGCACGAGCAGTACTTC. The rearrangement links TRBV14 to TRBJ2-7, with D perhaps matching TRBD1 (6 bases). The V end was cut by 3 bases, the J end by 5 bases, with 14 bases between. CDR3 length equals 14 residues. CDR1 and CDR2 (germline): SGHDN, FVKESK.

J is TRBJ2-1 and V is TRBV6-5; D not certain. The CDR3 spans 15 residues. From germline, CDR1 is MNHEY and CDR2 SVGAGI. Trimming stripped 0 bases from V and 2 bases from J, with 8 bases between. The CDR3 DNA reads TGTGCCAGCAGTTACTCGAACCGTCCCTACAATGAGCAGTTCTTC. It translates to CASSYSNRPYNEQFF.

The rearrangement joins TRBV19 to TRBJ2-3, with TRBD2 matching over 10 bases. J lost 1 base, V lost 8 bases, and 3 bases had no gene match. The germline gives CDR1 LNHDA, CDR2 SQIVND (reference sequence). The CDR3 extends over 14 amino acids. The CDR3 is CASALAGGTDTQYF. CDR3 coding DNA: TGTGCCAGTGCTCTAGCGGGGGGCACAGATACGCAGTATTTT.

The chain joins TRBV20-1 to TRBJ2-1; D ambiguous. This CDR3 region has 15 residues. The V gene's germline CDR1 is DFQATT and CDR2 SNEGSKA (reference sequence). V was trimmed by 4 bases and J by 0 bases, leaving 13 bases between them. The CDR3 DNA follows: TGCAGTGCTAAATCCGCCAGTCACTCCTACAATGAGCAGTTCTTC. Translated: CSAKSASHSYNEQFF.

The chain uses TRBV29-1 and TRBJ1-2, with D tentatively TRBD1 (5 bases). Per germline, CDR1 SQVTM and CDR2 ANQGSEA. CDR3 size: 13 residues. Trimming pared 6 bases from V and 4 bases from J, leaving 15 bases between. Here the CDR3 reads CSVPGHWSYGYTF. In nucleotides, the CDR3 is TGCAGCGTCCCGGGGCACTGGTCCTATGGCTACACCTTC.

Only a few counts were recorded for this clonotype. This sequence joins TRBV10-3 and TRBJ2-1; TRBD2 agrees at 10 bases. The CDR3 sequence is 14 residues long. The germline gives CDR1 ENHRY, CDR2 SYGVKD. The V and J ends lost 8 bases and 6 bases, in that order; junction bases with no gene match: 7. This CDR3 is CAIGGTSAGNEQFF. As DNA, the CDR3 is TGTGCCATCGGGGGGACTAGCGCGGGCAATGAGCAGTTCTTC.

This clonotype was counted only a few times. V gene TRBV20-1 combines with J gene TRBJ1-5; 8 positions agree with TRBD1. The length of the CDR3 is 14 residues. The V segment lost 5 bases and the J segment 5 bases; nucleotides outside the gene matches: 8. Per germline, CDR1 DFQATT and CDR2 SNEGSKA (reference sequence). CDR3 protein: CSAPDRGGDQPQHF. The CDR3 DNA reads TGCAGTGCTCCAGACAGGGGAGGAGATCAGCCCCAGCATTTT.

The chain uses TRBV5-5 and TRBJ1-4; no firm D call. Looked up from germline, CDR1 is SGHKS and CDR2 is YYEKEE (reference sequence). The length of the CDR3 is 15 residues. Trimming shortened V by 4 bases and J by 8 bases, and 18 bases separated the two germline ends. The CDR3 region has the DNA TGTGCCAGCAGCCGAACCGGGAAAGGGAGGGAAAAACTGTTTTTT. Amino acids: CASSRTGKGREKLFF.

This rearrangement joins TRBV20-1 to TRBJ2-7; 11 bases line up with TRBD1. From germline, CDR1 is DFQATT and CDR2 SNEGSKA (reference sequence). The CDR3 spans 13 residues. The junction had 8 bases not matched to a gene; V was cut back by 6 bases and J by 7 bases. The CDR3 here is CSASDRGPLEQYF. CDR3 DNA: TGCAGTGCCTCGGACAGGGGGCCTTTAGAGCAGTACTTC.

This clonotype was seen a single time. V and J are TRBV27 and TRBJ2-7; D unclear. The CDR3 is made up of 11 amino acids. With 11 bases removed from V and 1 base from J, the gap between germline ends came to 9 bases. Germline V gene data show CDR1 as MNHEY and CDR2 as SMNVEV (reference sequence). CDR3 amino acids: CASWGSYEQYF. In nucleotides, the CDR3 is TGTGCCTCGTGGGGATCCTACGAGCAGTACTTC.

The rearrangement joins TRBV19 to TRBJ1-2; no firm D call. The V and J ends lost 4 bases and 8 bases respectively, with 26 bases between them. Germline lookup yields CDR1 LNHDA and CDR2 SQIVND (reference sequence). There are 17 residues in the CDR3. CDR3: CASSNRRGVNYGGGYTF. Here the CDR3 DNA reads TGTGCCAGTAGTAACCGACGGGGAGTGAACTATGGCGGAGGCTACACCTTC. The full variable domain, in which reference TRBV19 and TRBJ1-2 provide the parts outside the CDR3, is DGGITQSPKYLFRKEGQNVTLSCEQNLNHDAMYWYRQDPGQGLRLIYYSQIVNDFQKGDIAEGYSVSREKKESFPLTVTSAQKNPTAFYLCASSNRRGVNYGGGYTFGSGTRLTVV.

V and J are TRBV29-1 and TRBJ2-7; TRBD1 aligns across 8 bases. CDR1 SQVTM and CDR2 ANQGSEA come from the germline V gene. This CDR3 has 15 amino acids. V dropped 6 bases and J dropped 3; count of bases not matched to a gene: 13. CDR3 sequence: CSVTPTDRGVYEQYF. CDR3 nucleotides: TGCAGCGTAACCCCAACAGACAGGGGTGTCTACGAGCAGTACTTC.

This clonotype has a single count. The chain has TRBV7-9 and TRBJ2-1; 8 nucleotides match TRBD2. Trimming cost V 5 bases and J 8 bases; bases outside gene matches: 11. Germline V gene lookup returns CDR1 SEHNR and CDR2 FQNEAQ (reference sequence). CDR3 length: 15 residues. The CDR3 reads CASSPSGGAGDEQFF. CDR3 coding DNA: TGTGCCAGCAGCCCATCCGGGGGGGCTGGGGATGAGCAGTTCTTC.

This clonotype was detected a few times. The rearrangement uses TRBV20-1 and TRBJ2-5, with 7 bases fitting TRBD1. The CDR3 is 13 residues long. Germline CDR1 DFQATT, CDR2 SNEGSKA (reference sequence). After removal of 5 bases from V and 5 bases from J, the junction contained 8 bases not matched to a gene. The CDR3 DNA reads as TGCAGTGCTCAGAGACAGGGCGGCGAGACCCAGTACTTC. This gives the protein CSAQRQGGETQYF.

This clonotype was found a few times. CDR3: CATGLADTEAFF. The CDR3 DNA sequence: TGTGCCACCGGACTTGCGGACACTGAAGCTTTCTTT. The chain has TRBV12-3 or TRBV12-4 and TRBJ1-1; D unclear. The CDR3 loop spans 12 amino acids. V gave up 10 bases and J gave up 3 bases, with 12 bases separating them.

There are a few counts of this clonotype. The genes are TRBV10-3 and TRBJ2-3; 9 nucleotides agree with TRBD1. CDR3 length equals 14 residues. The germline V gene encodes CDR1 ENHRY and CDR2 SYGVKD. Losses at the gene ends were 5 bases for V and 3 bases for J; bases not matched to a gene: 3. The CDR3 sequence: CAISTGGETDTQYF. CDR3 coding DNA: TGTGCCATCAGTACAGGGGGCGAAACAGATACGCAGTATTTT.

This clonotype has more than one count but fewer than ten. The CDR3 protein is CASSYLSRDRGTEAFF. The CDR3 DNA is TGTGCCAGCAGTTATCTGTCCCGGGACAGGGGCACTGAAGCTTTCTTT. This chain uses TRBV6-5 with TRBJ1-1; TRBD1 matches at 10 bases. The ends lost 3 bases at V and 4 bases at J; junction bases unmatched: 8. CDR3 length equals 16 residues. Germline CDR1 is MNHEY and CDR2 is SVGAGI.

The chain uses TRBV6-2 or TRBV6-3 and TRBJ2-5, with 11 bases lining up with TRBD2. J gave up 1 base and V 3 bases, and 13 bases lay outside the gene matches. CDR3 size: 19 residues. CDR1 is MNHEY, CDR2 SVGEGT, per germline. The CDR3 here is CASSYEGRRLAGSQETQYF. CDR3 in DNA: TGTGCCAGCAGTTATGAGGGCCGGAGACTAGCGGGGAGCCAAGAGACCCAGTACTTC.

This clonotype was observed a handful of times. The chain uses TRBV20-1 and TRBJ2-7; TRBD1 aligns across 8 bases. Germline V gene lookup returns CDR1 DFQATT and CDR2 SNEGSKA (reference sequence). The CDR3 runs to 14 residues. The trim removed 4 bases at V and 6 bases at J, leaving 11 bases unmatched. The CDR3 is CSATRQGSSSEQYF. In DNA, the CDR3 is TGCAGTGCTACCCGACAGGGGAGTTCGAGCGAGCAGTACTTC.

This chain connects TRBV7-8 to TRBJ2-7; D is ambiguous. Germline values: CDR1 SGHVS, CDR2 FQNEAQ. Trimming left V 5 bases short and J 0 bases short, with 8 bases between. There are 13 residues in the CDR3. The CDR3 sequence is CASSDPLSYEQYF. The CDR3 nucleotides read TGTGCCAGCAGCGACCCTCTCTCCTACGAGCAGTACTTC.

The V and J genes are TRBV20-1 and TRBJ2-2; 8 nucleotides align to TRBD1. In germline, CDR1 is DFQATT, CDR2 SNEGSKA (reference sequence). This CDR3 has 16 amino acids. V lost 4 bases to trimming and J lost 0 bases; unmatched junction nucleotides: 7. The CDR3 sequence is CSAKDRDRANTGELFF. The CDR3 DNA reads TGCAGTGCTAAGGACAGGGATCGGGCGAACACCGGGGAGCTGTTTTTT.

This clonotype was seen ten or more times. The chain employs TRBV12-3 or TRBV12-4 and TRBJ2-3; D ambiguous. CDR3 size: 12 residues. Trimming left V 7 bases short and J 3 bases short, with 8 bases between. CDR3 bases: TGTGCCAGCAAAGGTCCAACAGATACGCAGTATTTT. Its translation is CASKGPTDTQYF.

This clonotype was counted only a few times. The rearrangement uses TRBV7-2 and TRBJ2-7, with D unresolved. Trimming pared 2 bases from V and 5 bases from J, leaving 10 bases between. This CDR3 spans 13 amino acids. Germline CDR1 is SGHTA and CDR2 is FQGNSA. For the CDR3, the DNA is TGTGCCAGCAGCTTAAACGGGCCTCACGAGCAGTACTTC. Its protein product is CASSLNGPHEQYF.

This clonotype was counted a few times. V usage is TRBV7-9 and J usage is TRBJ1-2, with 7 bases aligning to TRBD1. Germline CDR1 and CDR2: SEHNR and FQNEAQ (reference sequence). The CDR3 sequence is 15 residues long. Losses at the gene ends were 5 bases for V and 5 bases for J; bases not matched to a gene: 11. The CDR3 loop reads CASSLTPGTVYGYTF. The CDR3 region has the DNA TGTGCCAGCAGCCTAACGCCAGGGACAGTATATGGCTACACCTTC.